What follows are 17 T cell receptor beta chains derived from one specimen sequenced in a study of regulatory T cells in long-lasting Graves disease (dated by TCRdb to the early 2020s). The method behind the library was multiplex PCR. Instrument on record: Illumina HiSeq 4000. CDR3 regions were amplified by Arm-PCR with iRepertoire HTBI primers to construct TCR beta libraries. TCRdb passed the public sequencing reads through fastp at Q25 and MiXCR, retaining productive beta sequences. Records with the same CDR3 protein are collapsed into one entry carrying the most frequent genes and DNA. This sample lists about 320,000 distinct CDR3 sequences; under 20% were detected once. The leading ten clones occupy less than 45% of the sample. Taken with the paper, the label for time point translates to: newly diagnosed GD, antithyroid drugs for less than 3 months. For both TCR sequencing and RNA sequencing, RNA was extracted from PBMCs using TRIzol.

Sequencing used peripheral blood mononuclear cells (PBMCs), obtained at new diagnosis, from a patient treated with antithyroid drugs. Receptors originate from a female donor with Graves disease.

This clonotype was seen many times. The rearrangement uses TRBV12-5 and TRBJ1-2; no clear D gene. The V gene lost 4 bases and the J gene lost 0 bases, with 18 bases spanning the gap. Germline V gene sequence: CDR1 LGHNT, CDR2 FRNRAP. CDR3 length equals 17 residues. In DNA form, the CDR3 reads TGTGCTAGTGGTTCCGACACCTCGTCCTACCCTAACTATGGCTACACCTTC. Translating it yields CASGSDTSSYPNYGYTF.

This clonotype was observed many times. CDR3 sequence (DNA): TGCAGCGTAAGGCGGGGCGTCAACACCGGGGAGCTGTTTTTT. The encoded protein is CSVRRGVNTGELFF. The V and J genes are TRBV29-1 and TRBJ2-2; possible D gene TRBD2, 6 bases. Germline-derived CDR1 and CDR2 are SQVTM and ANQGSEA. The CDR3 is made up of 14 amino acids. V was cut by 6 bases and J by 2 bases, with 13 bases left in between.

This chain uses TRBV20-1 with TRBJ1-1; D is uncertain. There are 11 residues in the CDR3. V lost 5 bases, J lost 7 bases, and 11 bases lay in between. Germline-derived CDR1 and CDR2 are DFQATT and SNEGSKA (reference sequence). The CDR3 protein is CSAQRDYEAFF. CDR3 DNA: TGCAGTGCTCAGCGGGATTATGAAGCTTTCTTT.

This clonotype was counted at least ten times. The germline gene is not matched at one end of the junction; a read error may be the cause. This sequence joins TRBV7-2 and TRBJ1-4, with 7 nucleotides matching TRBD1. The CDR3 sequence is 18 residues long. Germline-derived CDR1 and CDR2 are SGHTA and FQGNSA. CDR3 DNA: TGTGCCAACAGCCAAGGGACAGCCATCACAGCAACTAATGAAAAACTGTTTTTT. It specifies CANSQGTAITATNEKLFF.

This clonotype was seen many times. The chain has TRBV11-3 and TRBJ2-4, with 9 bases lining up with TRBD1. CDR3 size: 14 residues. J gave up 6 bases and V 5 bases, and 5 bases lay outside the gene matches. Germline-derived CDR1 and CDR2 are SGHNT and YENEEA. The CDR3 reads CASSRPGQGNIQYF. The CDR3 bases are TGTGCCAGCAGCCGTCCGGGACAGGGAAACATTCAGTACTTC.

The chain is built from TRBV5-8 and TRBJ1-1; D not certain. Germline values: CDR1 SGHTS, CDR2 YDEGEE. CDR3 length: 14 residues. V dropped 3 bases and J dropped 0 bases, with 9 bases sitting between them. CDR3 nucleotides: TGTGCCAGCAGCTCTCCACGGATGAACACTGAAGCTTTCTTT. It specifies CASSSPRMNTEAFF.

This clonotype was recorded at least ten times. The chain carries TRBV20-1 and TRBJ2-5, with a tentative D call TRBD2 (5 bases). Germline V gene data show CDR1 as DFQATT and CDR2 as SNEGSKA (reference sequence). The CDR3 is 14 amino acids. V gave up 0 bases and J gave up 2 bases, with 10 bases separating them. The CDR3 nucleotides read TGCAGTGCTAGAGATTTTTCGGGACAAGAGACCCAGTACTTC. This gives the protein CSARDFSGQETQYF.

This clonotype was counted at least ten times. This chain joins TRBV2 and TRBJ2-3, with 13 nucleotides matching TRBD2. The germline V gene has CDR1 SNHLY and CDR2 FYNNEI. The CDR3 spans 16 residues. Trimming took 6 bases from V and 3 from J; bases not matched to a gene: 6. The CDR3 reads CASRGGLAGRTDTQYF. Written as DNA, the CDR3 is TGTGCCAGCAGGGGGGGACTAGCGGGAAGGACAGATACGCAGTATTTT.

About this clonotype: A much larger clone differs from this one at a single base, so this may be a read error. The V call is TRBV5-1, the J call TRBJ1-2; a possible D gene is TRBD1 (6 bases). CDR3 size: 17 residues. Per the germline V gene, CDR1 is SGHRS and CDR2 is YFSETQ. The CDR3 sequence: CASSSGGRQKTGYGCTF. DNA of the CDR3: TGCGCCAGCAGCTCCGGGGGGCGACAGAAAACGGGGTATGGCTGCACCTTC.

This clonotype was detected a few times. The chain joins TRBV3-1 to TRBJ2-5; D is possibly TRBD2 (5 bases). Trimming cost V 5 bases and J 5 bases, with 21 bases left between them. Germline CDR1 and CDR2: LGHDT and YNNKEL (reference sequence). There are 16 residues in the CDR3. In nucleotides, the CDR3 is TGTGCCAGCAGCATCAGCGGCACCCAAAGGCGGGAGACCCAGTACTTC. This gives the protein CASSISGTQRRETQYF.

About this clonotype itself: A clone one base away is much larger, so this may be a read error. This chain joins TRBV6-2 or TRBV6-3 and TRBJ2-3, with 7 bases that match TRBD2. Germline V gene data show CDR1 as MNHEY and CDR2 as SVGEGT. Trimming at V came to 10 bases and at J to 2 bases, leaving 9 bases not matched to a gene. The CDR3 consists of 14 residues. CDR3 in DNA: TGTGCCATCAGAAGAGCGGGGAACACAGATACGCAGTATTTT. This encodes CAIRRAGNTDTQYF.

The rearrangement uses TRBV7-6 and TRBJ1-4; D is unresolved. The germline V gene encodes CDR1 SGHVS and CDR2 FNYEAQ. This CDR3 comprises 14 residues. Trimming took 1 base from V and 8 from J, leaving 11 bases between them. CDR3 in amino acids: CASSLGGWEEKLFF. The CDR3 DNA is TGTGCCAGCAGCTTAGGGGGATGGGAAGAAAAACTGTTTTTT.

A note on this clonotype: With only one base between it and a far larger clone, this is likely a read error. The CDR3 sequence is CAGWGETQYF. In nucleotides, the CDR3 is TGTGCCGGCTGGGGTGAGACCCAGTACTTC. This rearrangement joins TRBV28 to TRBJ2-5; D gene ambiguous. The CDR3 loop spans 10 amino acids. Trimming took 11 bases from V and 5 from J, leaving 9 bases between them. The V gene's germline CDR1 is MDHEN and CDR2 SYDVKM. Using reference TRBV28 and TRBJ2-5 for the parts outside the CDR3, the full variable domain is DVKVTQSSRYLVKRTGEKVFLECVQDMDHENMFWYRQDPGLGLRLIYFSYDVKMKEKGDIPEGYSVSREKKERFSLILESASTNQTSMYLCAGWGETQYFGPGTRLLVL.

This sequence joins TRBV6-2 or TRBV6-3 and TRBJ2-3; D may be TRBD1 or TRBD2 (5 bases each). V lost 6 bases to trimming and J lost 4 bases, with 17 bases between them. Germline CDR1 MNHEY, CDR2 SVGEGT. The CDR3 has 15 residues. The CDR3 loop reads CASSGYVLGADTQYF. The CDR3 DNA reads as TGTGCCAGCAGCGGGTACGTGCTGGGGGCAGATACGCAGTATTTT.

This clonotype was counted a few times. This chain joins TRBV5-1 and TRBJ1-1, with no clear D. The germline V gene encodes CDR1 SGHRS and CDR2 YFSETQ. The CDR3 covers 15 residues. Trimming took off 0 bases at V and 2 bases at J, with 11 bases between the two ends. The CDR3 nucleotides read TGCGCCAGCAGCTTGGCTCCAGGATTAAACACTGAAGCTTTCTTT. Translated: CASSLAPGLNTEAFF.

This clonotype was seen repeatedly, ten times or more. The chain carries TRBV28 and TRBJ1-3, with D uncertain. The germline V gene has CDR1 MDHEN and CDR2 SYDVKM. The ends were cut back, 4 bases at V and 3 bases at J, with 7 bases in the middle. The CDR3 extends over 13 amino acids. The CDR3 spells CASSSPDGNTIYF. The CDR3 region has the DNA TGTGCCAGCAGTTCCCCGGATGGAAACACCATATATTTT.

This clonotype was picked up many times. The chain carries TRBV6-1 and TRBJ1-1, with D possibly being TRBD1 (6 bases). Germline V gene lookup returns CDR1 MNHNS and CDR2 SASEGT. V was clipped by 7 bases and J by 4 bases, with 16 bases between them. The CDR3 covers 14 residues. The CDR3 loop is CASNPRGSPTEAFF. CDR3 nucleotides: TGTGCCAGCAACCCTAGGGGGAGTCCCACTGAAGCTTTCTTT.